Following are 29 T cell receptor beta chains from one sample sequenced in a study of T cells in tumors after PD-1 blockade. Profiling relied on immunoSEQ multiplex PCR, and the TCRdb table lists in-frame clones only, not all of them. The profile shows about 63,000 clones, under 80% of them singletons. Sequencing used PBMCs, obtained after anti-PD-1 treatment. The receptors shown here come from a human donor with basal cell carcinoma.

The chain combines TRBV5-6 with TRBJ1-5, with TRBD1 matching over 7 bases. CDR1 SGHDT and CDR2 YYEEEE come from the germline V gene. This CDR3 is built from 14 residues. The V gene end was trimmed by 3 bases and the J gene end by 3 bases; junction bases not matched to a gene: 3. The CDR3 bases are TGTGCCAGCAGCTCGGGACAGCACAATCAGCCCCAGCATTTT. It is translated as CASSSGQHNQPQHF.

The V and J genes are TRBV6-1 and TRBJ1-2; D possibly corresponds to TRBD1 (6 bases). The V gene's germline CDR1 is MNHNS and CDR2 SASEGT. Trimming took off 2 bases at V and 6 bases at J, with 16 bases between the two ends. The CDR3 has 15 amino acids. The DNA for the CDR3 is TGTGCCAGCAGTGAACCGTACGGCAGGGGAAATGGCTACACCTTC. Translated: CASSEPYGRGNGYTF.

The V call is TRBV24-1, the J call TRBJ2-6, with TRBD2 identical over 9 bases. Germline CDR1 KGHDR, CDR2 SFDVKD. The CDR3 has 17 residues. The V and J ends lost 1 base and 2 bases, in that order; junction bases with no gene match: 2. The CDR3 nucleotides are TGTGCCACCAGTGATTTCAGCGGGGGGACTGGGGCCAACGTCCTGACTTTC. Amino acid sequence: CATSDFSGGTGANVLTF.

This clone has only one observation. The CDR3 region is CASSLGRRVVDTGELFF. The CDR3 region has the DNA TGTGCCAGCAGCTTAGGGCGCAGGGTCGTCGACACCGGGGAGCTGTTTTTT. The V call is TRBV13, the J call TRBJ2-2; weak D call: TRBD1 (5 bases). Germline lookup yields CDR1 PRHDT and CDR2 FYEKMQ (reference sequence). The CDR3 is 17 amino acids. V was clipped by 0 bases and J by 3 bases, with 14 bases between them.

CDR3 residues: CATEGRGYTGELFF. The CDR3 coding sequence is TGTGCCACCGAGGGGAGGGGGTACACCGGGGAGCTGTTTTTT. The V call is TRBV25-1, the J call TRBJ2-2; a weak D match, TRBD2 (7 bases). CDR3 length: 14 amino acids. The germline V and J ends were trimmed by 10 bases and 3 bases, with 15 bases remaining between them. Germline CDR1 MGHDK, CDR2 SYGVNS.

The chain uses TRBV2 and TRBJ2-7; TRBD1 matches at 10 bases. Per the germline V gene, CDR1 is SNHLY and CDR2 is FYNNEI. The CDR3 spans 18 residues. V was clipped by 5 bases and J by 6 bases; unmatched bases: 19. DNA of the CDR3: TGTGCCAGCAGTCGGGACAGGGGAGGGCCCGCTTCATCCGTCGAGCAGTACTTC. Translating it yields CASSRDRGGPASSVEQYF.

This clone appeared a single time. J is TRBJ2-7 and V is TRBV5-6; 9 bases agree with TRBD1. Germline V gene data show CDR1 as SGHDT and CDR2 as YYEEEE. Germline trimming cut 4 bases from V and 4 bases from J; bases unmatched to any gene: 6. CDR3 length equals 14 residues. CDR3: CASSPRDRVYEQYF. The CDR3 DNA sequence: TGTGCCAGCAGCCCCCGGGACAGGGTTTACGAGCAGTACTTC.

This clone was counted a single time. The rearrangement links TRBV5-6 to TRBJ1-4, with D unclear. Germline assignment: CDR1 SGHDT and CDR2 YYEEEE. This CDR3 has 16 residues. Trimming stripped 4 bases from V and 0 bases from J, with 13 bases between. The CDR3 loop is CASSPNPGATNEKLFF. In nucleotides, the CDR3 is TGTGCCAGCAGCCCCAACCCGGGTGCAACTAATGAAAAACTGTTTTTT.

This chain uses TRBV27 with TRBJ2-7; D gene ambiguous. The germline gives CDR1 MNHEY, CDR2 SMNVEV (reference sequence). The V gene lost 5 bases and the J gene lost 2 bases, with 10 bases spanning the gap. This CDR3 comprises 13 residues. Here the CDR3 reads CASSVGPTYEQYF. CDR3 nucleotides: TGTGCCAGCAGTGTAGGACCAACCTACGAGCAGTACTTC.

The chain employs TRBV6-5 and TRBJ1-2; the D gene is possibly TRBD1 (5 bases). This CDR3 comprises 13 residues. The V gene's germline CDR1 is MNHEY and CDR2 SVGAGI. V was trimmed by 6 bases and J by 6 bases, leaving 14 bases between them. The CDR3 nucleotides are TGTGCCAGCAGCAACAAGGGGATTCATGGCTACACCTTC. Its protein product is CASSNKGIHGYTF.

This CDR3 is CASSQSGKSQYF. The CDR3 DNA sequence: TGTGCCAGCAGCCAATCCGGCAAGTCGCAGTATTTT. The V call is TRBV3-1 (or the pseudogene TRBV3-2), the J call TRBJ2-3; D gene ambiguous. The V end lost 2 bases, the J end lost 10 bases, and 10 bases lay between the germline ends. The CDR3 totals 12 residues. Germline assignment: CDR1 LGHDT and CDR2 YNNKEL (reference sequence).

In nucleotides, the CDR3 is TGCAGCGTTGAAAAGGTCCGGGACACTGAAGCTTTCTTT. Protein sequence: CSVEKVRDTEAFF. The chain uses TRBV29-1 and TRBJ1-1, with D unresolved. Per germline, CDR1 SQVTM and CDR2 ANQGSEA. The CDR3 sequence is 13 residues long. Trimming removed 2 bases from V and 3 bases from J, with 10 bases in between.

The chain uses TRBV3-1 (or the pseudogene TRBV3-2) and TRBJ2-3; D tentatively reads TRBD1 or TRBD2 (6 bases each). This CDR3 has 17 residues. Trimming shortened V by 1 base and J by 0 bases, and 14 bases separated the two germline ends. The germline gives CDR1 LGHDT, CDR2 YNNKEL (reference sequence). The CDR3 DNA is TGTGCCAGCAGCCAAGGCCCGTCGGGGGCTAGCACAGATACGCAGTATTTT. Its translation: CASSQGPSGASTDTQYF.

The chain combines TRBV7-9 with TRBJ1-4, with 11 bases fitting TRBD1. The CDR3 spans 14 residues. V trimming: 3 bases; J trimming: 8 bases; junction bases outside the gene matches: 2. Germline CDR1 SEHNR, CDR2 FQNEAQ (reference sequence). CDR3 DNA sequence: TGTGCCAGCAGCTTCCGGGACAGGGGGGAAAAACTGTTTTTT. As protein: CASSFRDRGEKLFF.

This clone was seen a handful of times. The chain recombines TRBV2 with TRBJ2-7; D not resolved. The CDR3 contains 11 residues. Trimming took 6 bases from V and 5 from J, leaving 8 bases between them. Germline V CDR1 and CDR2: SNHLY, FYNNEI. CDR3 loop: CASRFLDEQYF. The CDR3 nucleotides are TGTGCCAGCAGGTTCCTCGACGAGCAGTACTTC.

This clone was observed once. V usage is TRBV25-1 and J usage is TRBJ1-4; 9 bases are shared with TRBD1. V shed 7 bases, J shed 3 bases, and the junction held 6 bases outside the gene matches. CDR1 is MGHDK, CDR2 SYGVNS, per germline. The CDR3 contains 15 residues. In DNA form, the CDR3 reads TGTGCCAGCACACAACAGGGGGCCCCTAATGAAAAACTGTTTTTT. Translation: CASTQQGAPNEKLFF.

The chain has TRBV18 and TRBJ1-1; no clear D. CDR3 length: 16 residues. CDR1 and CDR2 (germline): KGHSH, LQKENI. Trimming removed 2 bases at V and 3 bases at J, with 16 bases between. This CDR3 is CASSPLSVSVDTEAFF. The CDR3 nucleotides are TGTGCCAGCTCACCATTGTCGGTTTCAGTGGACACTGAAGCTTTCTTT.

The J gene is TRBJ1-1, the V gene TRBV7-2, with D perhaps TRBD1 (6 bases). V was pared by 5 bases and J by 1 base, with 14 bases between. CDR3 length equals 15 residues. Germline V gene sequence: CDR1 SGHTA, CDR2 FQGNSA. The CDR3 loop reads CASSPRGGWNTEAFF. The CDR3 nucleotides read TGTGCCAGCAGCCCAAGGGGGGGCTGGAACACTGAAGCTTTCTTT.

This rearrangement joins TRBV7-2 to TRBJ1-6; the match to TRBD1 covers 8 bases. The trim removed 5 bases at V and 8 bases at J, leaving 8 bases unmatched. From germline, CDR1 is SGHTA and CDR2 FQGNSA. This CDR3 has 15 amino acids. The CDR3 DNA reads TGTGCCAGCAGCCGGCAGGGGGCTGGGCATTCACCCCTCCACTTT. Translated: CASSRQGAGHSPLHF.

This clone came up a few times. The gene calls are TRBV10-1 and TRBJ1-5; TRBD1 matches at 7 bases. CDR1 WNHNN and CDR2 SYGVQD come from the germline V gene (reference sequence). Unmatched junction bases numbered 13, after V lost 2 bases and J lost 0 bases. The CDR3 contains 19 residues. The CDR3: CASSEGSQGDSYSNQPQHF. The DNA of the CDR3 is TGCGCCAGCAGTGAGGGTTCGCAGGGGGATTCTTATAGCAATCAGCCCCAGCATTTT.

The chain combines TRBV10-2 with TRBJ2-1; no reliable D call. This CDR3 contains 11 residues. Germline V gene lookup returns CDR1 WSHSY and CDR2 SAAADI. V lost 6 bases, J lost 12 bases, and 12 bases lay in between. The DNA of the CDR3 is TGCGCCAGCAGGGAGACGGATGCGCAGTTCTTC. Its translation: CASRETDAQFF.

The genes are TRBV4-1 and TRBJ1-4; maybe TRBD1 (5 bases). V was shortened by 1 base and J by 0 bases, with 12 bases between the two germline ends. Germline assignment: CDR1 MGHRA and CDR2 YSYEKL. The CDR3 consists of 17 residues. The CDR3 DNA reads TGCGCCAGCAGCCAAGGGGGCAATTATGCAACTAATGAAAAACTGTTTTTT. It encodes CASSQGGNYATNEKLFF.

The chain couples TRBV7-9 to TRBJ2-1; the D gene is possibly TRBD2 (6 bases). This CDR3 has 11 amino acids. Per germline, CDR1 SEHNR and CDR2 FQNEAQ (reference sequence). The V and J ends lost 8 bases and 5 bases respectively, with 7 bases between them. CDR3 nucleotides: TGTGCCAGCGGGGGGAACAATGAGCAGTTCTTC. It translates to CASGGNNEQFF.

The chain employs TRBV5-1 and TRBJ1-1; TRBD1 agrees at 8 bases. The J segment lost 6 bases and the V segment lost 3 bases, leaving 7 bases of the junction unmatched. The CDR3 is 14 residues long. The germline CDR1 and CDR2 sequences are SGHRS and YFSETQ. The CDR3 DNA follows: TGCGCCAGCAGCTACACCGGGACAGGCCCTGAAGCTTTCTTT. Translated, it gives CASSYTGTGPEAFF.

The chain couples TRBV7-2 to TRBJ2-7; D possibly corresponds to TRBD1 (6 bases). The germline gives CDR1 SGHTA, CDR2 FQGNSA. The V gene lost 5 bases and the J gene lost 6 bases, with 17 bases spanning the gap. The length of the CDR3 is 14 residues. In nucleotides, the CDR3 is TGTGCCAGCAGCGCTATACAGGGACCGGGCGAGCAGTACTTC. Residues: CASSAIQGPGEQYF.

This clone was found a few times. This rearrangement joins TRBV6-2 or TRBV6-3 to TRBJ1-2; D remains ambiguous. The CDR3 runs 14 residues. Trimming removed 2 bases from V and 5 bases from J, with 12 bases in between. Germline V gives CDR1 MNHEY, CDR2 SVGEGT. This CDR3 is CASSYGQAEYGYTF. The CDR3 DNA reads TGTGCCAGCAGTTACGGCCAGGCTGAATATGGCTACACCTTC.

J is TRBJ1-2 and V is TRBV30, with D uncertain. The CDR3 length is 12 residues. From germline, CDR1 is GTSNPN and CDR2 SVGIG (reference sequence). The V end was cut by 0 bases, the J end by 4 bases, with 6 bases between. The CDR3 reads CAWSVAGYGYTF. CDR3 sequence (DNA): TGTGCCTGGAGTGTTGCAGGCTATGGCTACACCTTC.

This clone has only a few counts. The genes are TRBV2 and TRBJ2-3, with 9 bases fitting TRBD2. The CDR3 totals 15 residues. Germline CDR1 is SNHLY and CDR2 is FYNNEI. V dropped 4 bases and J dropped 6; count of bases not matched to a gene: 8. The CDR3 sequence: CASSASGDPRDTQYF. As DNA, the CDR3 is TGTGCCAGCAGTGCTAGCGGGGACCCCCGTGATACGCAGTATTTT.

The V and J genes are TRBV5-1 and TRBJ1-5; D not certain. Between the trimmed V and J ends, which lost 2 bases and 1 base, there was a span of 4 bases. There are 13 residues in the CDR3. The V gene's germline CDR1 is SGHRS and CDR2 YFSETQ. CDR3 residues: CASSFDSNQPQHF. The CDR3 DNA sequence: TGCGCCAGCAGCTTTGACAGCAATCAGCCCCAGCATTTT. Full variable domain (rest looked up from reference TRBV5-1 and TRBJ1-5): KAGVTQTPRYLIKTRGQQVTLSCSPISGHRSVSWYQQTPGQGLQFLFEYFSETQRNKGNFPGRFSGRQFSNSRSEMNVSTLELGDSALYLCASSFDSNQPQHFGDGTRLSIL.